Here is one TCR beta chain with its context. Its antigen is unidentified. The primer mix had 60 Vbeta and 13 Jbeta primers. The repertoire was sequenced with immunoSEQ multiplex PCR; TCRdb's copy has only in-frame clones and lacks some. The sample has about 180,000 clones, around 80% seen once. These data come from a study of cytomegalovirus exposure and HLA in healthy donors. Study-wide results and caveats: Among immune exposure information, only CMV serostatus was available. Whilst most TCR sequences proved rare, a subset of public TCRs occurred across many donors.

At sampling all donors were nominally healthy, likely with unrecorded immune exposures. Germline values: CDR1 MNHEY, CDR2 SVGAGI. The CDR3 consists of 14 residues. V lost 6 bases and J lost 4, with 15 bases in between. The source is a girl aged 5 to 17 in good health and CMV-seropositive. This rearrangement joins TRBV6-5 to TRBJ1-1; tentative D call: TRBD1 (5 bases). Sequencing used PBMCs. CDR3 in DNA: TGTGCCAGCAGACGCGGCTTTGGGGCCACTGAAGCTTTCTTT. Its translation is CASRRGFGATEAFF.